The present TCR beta chain was sequenced within a study of blood T cells in healthy people across ages. Through a sample-barcoded 5' primer and a J-beta primer mix, a second PCR was run for roughly 6 to 11 cycles. Researchers report that a template-switch adaptor with 12 random nucleotides tagged each cDNA molecule. TCRdb reprocessed the 5' RACE reads via MiXCR and lists one record per CDR3 protein. The top ten clones hold 7.9% of a sample with about 1,400,000 distinct CDR3 sequences, around 39% of them seen once. The germline gives CDR1 MNHEY, CDR2 SVGAGI. The CDR3 extends over 15 amino acids. Isolated per sample were at least 6 million PBMCs. No fewer than 5 micrograms of total RNA were isolated from every sample.

The V call is TRBV6-5, the J call TRBJ1-5; D is uncertain. The DNA end is more similar to TRBJ2-3, so the J call may be wrong. The sequenced sample consisted of blood. The receptor's source is a woman between 18 and 30 years old in good health. This CDR3 reads CASSYPDGANQPQYF. The CDR3, as DNA: TGTGCCAGCAGTTACCCGGACGGCGCCAATCAGCCCCAGTATTTT.